Below, 18 T cell receptor beta chains from the same sample are listed, as sequenced in a study of T cells in Graves' hyperthyroidism and ophthalmopathy. The TCR beta CDR3 regions underwent amplification using RNA transcripts as the source. HTBI primers were the set used in a first-round RT-PCR of the TCR CDR3. TCRdb reprocessed the multiplex PCR reads via MiXCR and lists one record per CDR3 protein. The data contain approximately 300,000 distinct CDR3 sequences, roughly 15% of them singletons. Sequenced sample: blood. The receptors derive from a young man with Graves' hyperthyroidism.

CDR3 coding DNA: TGTGCCAGCAGTTCCAGGACAGGACCTGGCTACACCTTC. It specifies CASSSRTGPGYTF. The gene calls are TRBV6-2 or TRBV6-3 and TRBJ1-2; 7 bases are shared with TRBD1. Germline values: CDR1 MNHEY, CDR2 SVGEGT. V lost 4 bases and J lost 7; bases outside the gene matches: 6. The CDR3 sequence is 13 residues long.

With respect to this clonotype: One junction end does not reproduce the germline sequence, and a read error may be involved. This chain links TRBV19 with TRBJ2-1; D may be TRBD1 (6 bases). This CDR3 is built from 14 residues. Looked up from germline, CDR1 is LNHDA and CDR2 is SQIVND (reference sequence). CDR3 sequence reads: CASSPTWTDNEQSF. Here the CDR3 DNA reads TGTGCCAGTAGCCCTACCTGGACAGACAATGAGCAGTCCTTC.

V usage is TRBV11-2 and J usage is TRBJ2-1; D is ambiguous. The V gene lost 5 bases and the J gene lost 9 bases, with 17 bases spanning the gap. Germline V lookup: CDR1 SGHAT, CDR2 FQNNGV. This CDR3 comprises 14 residues. This chain's CDR3 is CASSLTAPVAEQFF. The CDR3 nucleotides read TGTGCCAGCAGCCTAACGGCCCCCGTGGCTGAGCAGTTCTTC.

Ten or more counts support this clonotype. V gene TRBV18 combines with J gene TRBJ2-2, with TRBD2 matching 8 bases. V trimming: 5 bases; J trimming: 4 bases; junction bases outside the gene matches: 6. CDR3 length: 15 amino acids. Germline CDR1 and CDR2: KGHSH and LQKENI. The CDR3 bases are TGTGCCAGCTCATTTCGAGCGGGAGTCACCGGGGAGCTGTTTTTT. As protein: CASSFRAGVTGELFF.

The gene calls are TRBV28 and TRBJ2-7; D possibly uses TRBD1 or TRBD2 (5 bases each). Between the trimmed V and J ends, which lost 6 bases and 0 bases, there was a span of 15 bases. CDR1 is MDHEN, CDR2 SYDVKM, per germline. The CDR3 spans 15 residues. The CDR3 bases are TGTGCCAGCAGCGTAGGGACGGGAAGCTCCTACGAGCAGTACTTC. Protein sequence: CASSVGTGSSYEQYF.

This clonotype was detected ten times or more. The rearrangement uses TRBV10-3 and TRBJ2-7; TRBD1 aligns across 9 bases. The CDR3 sequence is 14 residues long. Germline CDR1 is ENHRY and CDR2 is SYGVKD. The V segment lost 0 bases and the J segment 7 bases; nucleotides outside the gene matches: 4. CDR3 protein: CAISESGDRVEQYF. CDR3 bases: TGTGCCATCAGTGAGTCTGGGGACAGGGTGGAGCAGTACTTC.

This clonotype has ten or more counts. A junction end diverges from the germline sequence, so it may reflect a read error. The V call is TRBV11-3, the J call TRBJ2-1; D is unresolved. Germline V gives CDR1 SGHNT, CDR2 YENEEA. The CDR3 runs to 13 residues. The CDR3 region has the DNA TGTGCCAGCAGCCCTAATTCGGTCAATGAGCGGTTCTTC. Translated, it gives CASSPNSVNERFF.

The chain recombines TRBV29-1 with TRBJ1-1, with D hard to call. The germline CDR1 and CDR2 sequences are SQVTM and ANQGSEA. Trimming pared 4 bases from V and 3 bases from J, leaving 6 bases between. This CDR3 is built from 11 residues. CDR3 sequence: CSVVQYTEAFF. CDR3 sequence (DNA): TGCAGCGTTGTTCAGTACACTGAAGCTTTCTTT.

In its sample, this clonotype was seen many times. This chain uses TRBV27 with TRBJ2-7; D is perhaps TRBD1 or TRBD2 (5 bases each). V lost 8 bases to trimming and J lost 7 bases, with 18 bases between them. The germline V gene encodes CDR1 MNHEY and CDR2 SMNVEV (reference sequence). The CDR3 sequence is 13 residues long. CDR3 residues: CASSGTSGGEQYF. CDR3 nucleotide sequence: TGTGCCAGCTCCGGTACAAGTGGGGGTGAGCAGTACTTC.

This clonotype was recorded a few times. The J gene is TRBJ2-2, the V gene TRBV12-3 or TRBV12-4; 8 nucleotides agree with TRBD1. Trimming at V came to 4 bases and at J to 0 bases, leaving 10 bases not matched to a gene. The length of the CDR3 is 18 residues. Here the CDR3 DNA reads TGTGCCAGCAGTTCTCCAAGACAACAGGGGGCGAACACCGGGGAGCTGTTTTTT. Its translation: CASSSPRQQGANTGELFF.

This clonotype was seen ten or more times. The chain carries TRBV5-1 and TRBJ1-2; the D is unclear. Germline V gene data show CDR1 as SGHRS and CDR2 as YFSETQ. The length of the CDR3 is 15 residues. V was clipped by 4 bases and J by 0 bases, with 13 bases between them. Here the CDR3 DNA reads TGCGCCAGCAGCGTAGCGGGCGGACCTAACTATGGCTACACCTTC. Translated: CASSVAGGPNYGYTF.

This clonotype was counted between two and nine times. V and J are TRBV5-1 and TRBJ1-1; D not certain. This CDR3 spans 15 amino acids. Per germline, CDR1 SGHRS and CDR2 YFSETQ. V gave up 0 bases and J gave up 7 bases, with 16 bases separating them. The CDR3 DNA reads as TGCGCCAGCAGCTTGGCCCTTGGAGGGAAGGATGAAGCTTTCTTT. Translated, it gives CASSLALGGKDEAFF.

This clonotype was observed many times. The chain has TRBV20-1 and TRBJ2-3; maybe TRBD2 (6 bases). V gave up 4 bases and J gave up 3 bases, with 14 bases separating them. The CDR3 consists of 14 residues. Germline V gene sequence: CDR1 DFQATT, CDR2 SNEGSKA (reference sequence). Here the CDR3 reads CSATVVGGTDTQYF. The CDR3 nucleotides are TGCAGTGCTACGGTGGTGGGGGGTACAGATACGCAGTATTTT.

CDR3: CASSFLRQDTGELFF. The CDR3, as DNA: TGTGCCAGCAGCTTCCTTCGCCAGGACACCGGGGAGCTGTTTTTT. This sequence joins TRBV7-9 and TRBJ2-2, with D hard to call. Deletions cut 3 bases from V and 3 bases from J, with 11 bases between. Germline assignment: CDR1 SEHNR and CDR2 FQNEAQ (reference sequence). The CDR3 is 15 residues long.

The rearrangement uses TRBV10-3 and TRBJ1-5; possible D gene TRBD1, 6 bases. V lost 8 bases and J 5 bases, leaving 10 bases between the germline ends. Germline loops: CDR1 ENHRY, CDR2 SYGVKD. The CDR3 has 12 amino acids. CDR3 residues: CAISQGHQPQHF. The CDR3 DNA follows: TGTGCCATCTCACAGGGACATCAGCCCCAGCATTTT.

V and J are TRBV27 and TRBJ1-3; no definite D call. Per germline, CDR1 MNHEY and CDR2 SMNVEV (reference sequence). The CDR3 covers 15 residues. V lost 5 bases and J 2 bases, leaving 13 bases between the germline ends. CDR3 protein: CASSAVRQTGNTIYF. CDR3 sequence (DNA): TGTGCCAGCAGTGCAGTGAGGCAGACTGGAAACACCATATATTTT.

This clonotype was detected ten times or more. The chain uses TRBV7-8 and TRBJ2-7, with 7 nucleotides matching TRBD2. The V and J ends lost 1 base and 5 bases, in that order; junction bases with no gene match: 14. CDR1 SGHVS and CDR2 FQNEAQ come from the germline V gene. This CDR3 spans 17 amino acids. The CDR3 nucleotides read TGTGCCAGCAGCTTAGTGGCCGCGGGACTACCACCCGACGAGCAGTACTTC. Residues: CASSLVAAGLPPDEQYF.

CDR3 DNA: TGCGCCAGCAGCCAAGGACTAGCGGGAGCAGATACGCAGTATTTT. Translated, it gives CASSQGLAGADTQYF. The chain carries TRBV4-1 and TRBJ2-3; 12 bases fit TRBD2. Germline V gene lookup returns CDR1 MGHRA and CDR2 YSYEKL. There are 15 residues in the CDR3. After removal of 1 base from V and 4 bases from J, the junction contained 0 bases not matched to a gene.